One sample yielded the 15 T cell receptor beta chains listed below, sequenced in a study of cytomegalovirus exposure and HLA in healthy donors. Vbeta (60) and Jbeta (13) primers were used in the PCR. Libraries were prepared by immunoSEQ multiplex PCR; TCRdb keeps only in-frame clonotypes and omits some of them. The sample holds tens of thousands of clones, roughly 63% seen once. Material for sequencing was PBMCs. The receptors were gathered from a man aged 30 to 45 in good health and CMV-seropositive.

This clone was found once. This chain links TRBV14 with TRBJ2-1; TRBD2 matches 8 bases. The CDR3 spans 15 residues. J lost 4 bases, V lost 3 bases, and 5 bases had no gene match. CDR1 is SGHDN, CDR2 FVKESK, per germline. The CDR3 reads CASSQQAGAYNEQFF. CDR3 coding DNA: TGTGCCAGCAGCCAGCAAGCGGGAGCTTACAATGAGCAGTTCTTC. Looking up the rest from reference TRBV14 and TRBJ2-1 gives the full variable domain: EAGVTQFPSHSVIEKGQTVTLRCDPISGHDNLYWYRRVMGKEIKFLLHFVKESKQDESGMPNNRFLAERTGGTYSTLKVQPAELEDSGVYFCASSQQAGAYNEQFFGPGTRLTVL.

This clone has only a few counts. The chain joins TRBV5-4 to TRBJ2-5, with 9 bases that match TRBD2. Trimming took 4 bases from V and 0 from J; bases not matched to a gene: 7. Germline V gene sequence: CDR1 SGHNT, CDR2 YYREEE (reference sequence). The CDR3 runs to 16 residues. CDR3 sequence reads: CASSEEAGGYQETQYF. The CDR3 DNA follows: TGTGCCAGCAGCGAAGAAGCGGGGGGTTACCAAGAGACCCAGTACTTC.

The rearrangement joins TRBV15 to TRBJ2-2, with 11 bases matching TRBD1. The V and J ends lost 3 bases and 5 bases, in that order; junction bases with no gene match: 2. CDR1 LNHNV and CDR2 YYDKDF come from the germline V gene (reference sequence). The CDR3 is 15 amino acids. The DNA for the CDR3 is TGTGCCACCAGCAGGGACAGGGGGCATACCGGGGAGCTGTTTTTT. It codes for CATSRDRGHTGELFF.

This clone came up once. The rearrangement joins TRBV29-1 to TRBJ2-7; D is possibly TRBD1 (6 bases). Germline CDR1 is SQVTM and CDR2 is ANQGSEA. This CDR3 contains 13 residues. Trimming cost V 6 bases and J 4 bases, with 16 bases left between them. The CDR3: CSVSISQGYEQYF. The CDR3 DNA reads as TGCAGCGTCTCCATATCCCAGGGGTACGAGCAGTACTTC.

The V gene is TRBV11-3, the J gene TRBJ2-5; D might be TRBD2 (6 bases). The J call may be wrong; the DNA end is better matched by TRBJ2-7. The CDR3 loop spans 16 amino acids. Per germline, CDR1 SGHNT and CDR2 YENEEA. The CDR3 DNA reads TGTGCCAGCAGCTTAGATTGGGACGGGAGTTCCTACGAGCAGTACTTC. Translation gives CASSLDWDGSSYEQYF.

The chain employs TRBV7-7 and TRBJ2-7; TRBD2 might be the D (6 bases). The CDR3 contains 14 residues. Germline V gene lookup returns CDR1 SSHAT and CDR2 FNYEAQ (reference sequence). V shed 6 bases and J shed 3 bases, with 15 bases lying between them. This CDR3 is CASSTRSGDYEQYF. In nucleotides, the CDR3 is TGTGCCAGCAGTACCCGGTCGGGGGACTACGAGCAGTACTTC.

V gene TRBV9 combines with J gene TRBJ2-1; 12 bases match TRBD2. CDR3 length equals 19 residues. Looked up from germline, CDR1 is SGDLS and CDR2 is YYNGEE. Losses at the gene ends were 3 bases for V and 0 bases for J; bases not matched to a gene: 10. The CDR3 region has the DNA TGTGCCAGCAGCGCAGGGACTAGCGGGTACCTGAGCTCCTACAATGAGCAGTTCTTC. Translated, it gives CASSAGTSGYLSSYNEQFF.

The rearrangement joins TRBV13 to TRBJ2-1, with D maybe TRBD1 (5 bases). From germline, CDR1 is PRHDT and CDR2 FYEKMQ (reference sequence). The CDR3 sequence is 12 residues long. The germline V and J ends were trimmed by 2 bases and 7 bases, with 6 bases remaining between them. For the CDR3, the DNA is TGTGCCAGCAGCTTACAGGGAAATGAGCAGTTCTTC. It specifies CASSLQGNEQFF.

The chain employs TRBV4-1 and TRBJ2-5; the match to TRBD1 covers 8 bases. Germline V gene lookup returns CDR1 MGHRA and CDR2 YSYEKL. Germline trimming cut 5 bases from V and 2 bases from J; bases unmatched to any gene: 4. CDR3 length: 14 amino acids. The CDR3 here is CASSIRTGQETQYF. DNA of the CDR3: TGCGCCAGCAGCATCCGGACAGGGCAAGAGACCCAGTACTTC.

In regard to this clone: Other DNA sequences in this specimen translate into the identical CDR3. The rearrangement links TRBV7-9 to TRBJ2-3, with 8 nucleotides matching TRBD2. There are 14 residues in the CDR3. CDR1 and CDR2 from the germline V gene are SEHNR and FQNEAQ (reference sequence). J gave up 2 bases and V 5 bases, and 3 bases lay outside the gene matches. Here the CDR3 DNA reads TGTGCCAGCAGCCGTAGCGGGAACACAGATACGCAGTATTTT. It yields the protein CASSRSGNTDTQYF.

The genes are TRBV10-2 and TRBJ1-4, with 9 nucleotides matching TRBD1. Trimming took 6 bases from V and 7 from J; bases not matched to a gene: 6. CDR1 is WSHSY and CDR2 is SAAADI in the germline V gene. There are 14 residues in the CDR3. CDR3 sequence: CASRLGTGSEKLFF. CDR3 DNA sequence: TGCGCCAGCAGATTAGGGACAGGGAGTGAAAAACTGTTTTTT.

The V gene is TRBV2, the J gene TRBJ1-5; D ambiguous. The CDR3 totals 13 residues. Germline CDR1 and CDR2: SNHLY and FYNNEI. V gave up 7 bases and J gave up 5 bases, with 12 bases separating them. As DNA, the CDR3 is TGTGCCAGCACGTTCTTTTTCGATCAGCCCCAGCATTTT. Its translation is CASTFFFDQPQHF.

The DNA of the CDR3 is TGTGCCAGCAGTTTTAGCGGGAGAACGGATACGCAGTATTTT. Translated: CASSFSGRTDTQYF. The chain links TRBV28 to TRBJ2-3, with 9 bases matching TRBD2. The germline V gene has CDR1 MDHEN and CDR2 SYDVKM. Germline trimming cut 3 bases from V and 6 bases from J; bases unmatched to any gene: 4. This CDR3 spans 14 amino acids. The variable domain in full, completed from reference TRBV28 and TRBJ2-3, reads DVKVTQSSRYLVKRTGEKVFLECVQDMDHENMFWYRQDPGLGLRLIYFSYDVKMKEKGDIPEGYSVSREKKERFSLILESASTNQTSMYLCASSFSGRTDTQYFGPGTRLTVL.

Regarding this clone: This specimen includes other DNA sequences encoding the same CDR3. The chain combines TRBV18 with TRBJ2-1; 10 bases fit TRBD2. Germline trimming cut 3 bases from V and 4 bases from J; bases unmatched to any gene: 3. From germline, CDR1 is KGHSH and CDR2 LQKENI. This CDR3 spans 15 amino acids. The CDR3 coding sequence is TGTGCCAGCTCACCCGAGCGGGGGGGTTACAATGAGCAGTTCTTC. It yields the protein CASSPERGGYNEQFF. The full variable domain, its missing parts supplied by reference TRBV18 and TRBJ2-1, is NAGVMQNPRHLVRRRGQEARLRCSPMKGHSHVYWYRQLPEEGLKFMVYLQKENIIDESGMPKERFSAEFPKEGPSILRIQQVVRGDSAAYFCASSPERGGYNEQFFGPGTRLTVL.

The chain links TRBV6-5 to TRBJ2-3; D is unresolved. CDR1 is MNHEY, CDR2 SVGAGI, per germline. Trimming pared 7 bases from V and 4 bases from J, leaving 15 bases between. The CDR3 length is 14 residues. Written as DNA, the CDR3 is TGTGCCAGCACCAAGTTCGGCGGATCAGATACGCAGTATTTT. Amino acid sequence: CASTKFGGSDTQYF.